These 20 T cell receptor beta chains were all obtained from the same sample, sequenced in a study of shared clonotypes between healthy human individuals. The table came from immunoSEQ multiplex PCR; TCRdb's copy has only in-frame clones and leaves some out. The sample lists around 500,000 clones; over 65% were seen once. Sequencing was carried out using PBMCs. These receptors were taken from a woman in her thirties or forties in good health. Some clones in this sample may be carry-over from other donors' samples.

The V gene is TRBV6-4, the J gene TRBJ2-3; D is uncertain. Trimming took 4 bases from V and 2 from J, leaving 7 bases between them. Looked up from germline, CDR1 is MRHNA and CDR2 is SNTAGT. This CDR3 is 13 amino acids long. The CDR3 region is CASSVDDTDTQYF. The CDR3 bases are TGTGCCAGCAGTGTAGATGACACAGATACGCAGTATTTT.

Ten or more counts support this clone. The sample has other DNA sequences that encode this CDR3 too. The CDR3 sequence is CASSFDRVYEQYF. The CDR3 bases are TGCGCCAGCAGCTTCGACAGGGTCTACGAGCAGTACTTC. J is TRBJ2-7 and V is TRBV5-1; 7 bases line up with TRBD1. CDR1 and CDR2 from the germline V gene are SGHRS and YFSETQ. CDR3 length: 13 residues. The junction had 2 bases not matched to a gene; V was cut back by 2 bases and J by 3 bases. Supplemented by reference TRBV5-1 and TRBJ2-7, the full variable domain reads KAGVTQTPRYLIKTRGQQVTLSCSPISGHRSVSWYQQTPGQGLQFLFEYFSETQRNKGNFPGRFSGRQFSNSRSEMNVSTLELGDSALYLCASSFDRVYEQYFGPGTRLTVT.

The rearrangement links TRBV5-1 to TRBJ2-3, with TRBD2 as a possible D gene (5 bases). The V gene's germline CDR1 is SGHRS and CDR2 YFSETQ. V was trimmed by 4 bases and J by 5 bases, leaving 11 bases between them. The CDR3 is 13 amino acids. In DNA, the CDR3 is TGCGCCAGCAGCCCAGGAGGCATAGATACGCAGTATTTT. Residues: CASSPGGIDTQYF.

The chain carries TRBV2 and TRBJ2-2; TRBD2 matches 14 bases. The CDR3 runs 19 residues. Trimming cost V 3 bases and J 1 base; bases outside gene matches: 7. Germline V lookup: CDR1 SNHLY, CDR2 FYNNEI. The CDR3 here is CASSELGLAGGGNTGELFF. The CDR3 DNA sequence: TGTGCCAGCAGTGAGTTAGGACTAGCGGGAGGAGGGAACACCGGGGAGCTGTTTTTT. Full variable domain (outside the CDR3, taken from reference TRBV2 and TRBJ2-2): EPEVTQTPSHQVTQMGQEVILRCVPISNHLYFYWYRQILGQKVEFLVSFYNNEISEKSEIFDDQFSVERPDGSNFTLKIRSTKLEDSAMYFCASSELGLAGGGNTGELFFGEGSRLTVL.

This clone is a singleton in its sample. The chain employs TRBV27 and TRBJ2-3, with TRBD2 matching over 12 bases. The ends lost 7 bases at V and 4 bases at J; junction bases unmatched: 6. Germline assignment: CDR1 MNHEY and CDR2 SMNVEV (reference sequence). CDR3 size: 15 residues. The DNA for the CDR3 is TGTGCCAGCAAGACTAGCGGGAGTTTTGCAGATACGCAGTATTTT. Its protein product is CASKTSGSFADTQYF.

To note about this clone: This specimen includes other DNA sequences encoding the same CDR3. The genes are TRBV28 and TRBJ1-2; D is perhaps TRBD1 (6 bases). This CDR3 has 11 amino acids. Germline V gene data show CDR1 as MDHEN and CDR2 as SYDVKM. Trimming removed 6 bases at V and 11 bases at J, with 13 bases between. As DNA, the CDR3 is TGTGCCAGCAGACAGGGAGTCGGTTACACCTTC. Translation gives CASRQGVGYTF.

This chain uses TRBV7-6 with TRBJ1-5; possible D gene TRBD1, 6 bases. V was pared by 1 base and J by 5 bases, with 6 bases between. The V gene's germline CDR1 is SGHVS and CDR2 FNYEAQ. The CDR3 sequence is 13 residues long. The CDR3 reads CASSLGQDQPQHF. The CDR3 coding sequence is TGTGCCAGCAGCTTAGGACAGGATCAGCCCCAGCATTTT.

In its sample, this clone was seen once. The rearrangement joins TRBV9 to TRBJ1-1; the D gene is possibly TRBD1 (5 bases). CDR1 is SGDLS and CDR2 is YYNGEE in the germline V gene. The CDR3 spans 16 residues. V was pared by 0 bases and J by 7 bases, with 19 bases between. The CDR3 region is CASSVASQGAQGEAFF. CDR3 in DNA: TGTGCCAGCAGCGTAGCGTCTCAGGGAGCCCAGGGTGAAGCTTTCTTT.

The chain combines TRBV5-4 with TRBJ2-2; no clear D. Trimming cost V 0 bases and J 4 bases, with 13 bases left between them. Germline loops: CDR1 SGHNT, CDR2 YYREEE (reference sequence). The CDR3 consists of 16 residues. CDR3 in amino acids: CASSLAQERGTGELFF. CDR3 in DNA: TGTGCCAGCAGCTTGGCCCAAGAACGAGGCACCGGGGAGCTGTTTTTT.

This clone showed up many times. J is TRBJ2-7 and V is TRBV5-1; possibly TRBD1 for D (5 bases). Trimming pared 0 bases from V and 5 bases from J, leaving 12 bases between. The CDR3 runs 14 residues. Germline V gene lookup returns CDR1 SGHRS and CDR2 YFSETQ. CDR3 coding DNA: TGCGCCAGCAGCTTGGACAGGCCGAAGGACGAGCAGTACTTC. As protein: CASSLDRPKDEQYF.

The chain links TRBV6-1 to TRBJ2-7, with TRBD2 matching 11 bases. V gave up 6 bases and J gave up 3 bases; unmatched junction bases: 4. Germline CDR1 MNHNS, CDR2 SASEGT. The CDR3 is 14 residues long. CDR3 in amino acids: CASRASGRYYEQYF. As DNA, the CDR3 is TGTGCCAGCAGAGCTAGCGGGAGGTACTACGAGCAGTACTTC.

The rearrangement joins TRBV7-6 to TRBJ2-7; a weak D match, TRBD1 (6 bases). The CDR3 is made up of 11 amino acids. V lost 8 bases and J lost 4, with 9 bases in between. Germline V gene lookup returns CDR1 SGHVS and CDR2 FNYEAQ. In DNA form, the CDR3 reads TGTGCCAGCGGGGGCCCATACGAGCAGTACTTC. This translates into CASGGPYEQYF. Together with reference TRBV7-6 and TRBJ2-7, the CDR3 gives the full variable domain: GAGVSQSPRYKVTKRGQDVALRCDPISGHVSLYWYRQALGQGPEFLTYFNYEAQQDKSGLPNDRFSAERPEGSISTLTIQRTEQRDSAMYRCASGGPYEQYFGPGTRLTVT.

This rearrangement joins TRBV4-2 to TRBJ2-5, with 7 positions matching TRBD2. The end of the DNA fits TRBJ2-7 better, so the J call may be wrong. CDR1 is LGHNA and CDR2 is YNFKEQ in the germline V gene. This CDR3 is built from 13 residues. This CDR3 is CASSPSGAYEQYF. CDR3 nucleotide sequence: TGTGCCAGCAGCCCCAGCGGGGCCTACGAGCAGTACTTC.

CDR3 residues: CSVEGVRGRVYEQYF. Here the CDR3 DNA reads TGCAGCGTTGAAGGAGTCAGGGGGCGGGTGTACGAGCAGTACTTC. The chain carries TRBV29-1 and TRBJ2-7, with 8 nucleotides matching TRBD1. The V segment lost 1 base and the J segment 4 bases; nucleotides outside the gene matches: 9. CDR3 length: 15 amino acids. The germline CDR1 and CDR2 sequences are SQVTM and ANQGSEA.

The V call is TRBV9, the J call TRBJ1-5; 7 nucleotides agree with TRBD1. Germline loops: CDR1 SGDLS, CDR2 YYNGEE. The V and J ends lost 5 bases and 5 bases, in that order; junction bases with no gene match: 4. The CDR3 length is 13 residues. The CDR3 loop is CASSYGTDQPQHF. The CDR3 DNA is TGTGCCAGCAGTTACGGGACAGATCAGCCCCAGCATTTT.

The rearrangement links TRBV27 to TRBJ2-5; D is possibly TRBD1 (5 bases). Germline V gene lookup returns CDR1 MNHEY and CDR2 SMNVEV (reference sequence). The CDR3 extends over 13 amino acids. V was shortened by 5 bases and J by 7 bases, with 14 bases between the two germline ends. The chain's CDR3 is CASSMDTKGTQYF. The CDR3 DNA reads TGTGCCAGCAGTATGGACACCAAGGGGACCCAGTACTTC.

CDR3 in DNA: TGTGCCAGCAGCCAAGGACTGATAGCGGGAGGACTCTACGAGCAGTACTTC. This encodes CASSQGLIAGGLYEQYF. The chain has TRBV5-4 and TRBJ2-7; 10 bases match TRBD2. The CDR3 contains 17 residues. Germline lookup yields CDR1 SGHNT and CDR2 YYREEE (reference sequence). V gave up 4 bases and J gave up 3 bases; unmatched junction bases: 13.

The chain is built from TRBV27 and TRBJ2-7; 11 bases match TRBD1. This CDR3 has 16 residues. The J segment lost 4 bases and the V segment lost 5 bases, leaving 10 bases of the junction unmatched. In germline, CDR1 is MNHEY, CDR2 SMNVEV (reference sequence). The CDR3 DNA follows: TGTGCCAGCAGTGGCAGCGGGGGGACAGGGGGATACGAGCAGTACTTC. It is translated as CASSGSGGTGGYEQYF.

Notes on this clone: At the DNA level, this CDR3 is encoded by other sequences in the same sample as well. This chain uses TRBV28 with TRBJ1-1; 7 nucleotides agree with TRBD1. V dropped 2 bases and J dropped 4; count of bases not matched to a gene: 1. Germline values: CDR1 MDHEN, CDR2 SYDVKM. The CDR3 extends over 13 amino acids. CDR3 loop: CASSLPGGTEAFF. The DNA of the CDR3 is TGTGCCAGCAGTTTACCAGGGGGCACTGAAGCTTTCTTT.

V usage is TRBV9 and J usage is TRBJ2-1; 8 bases agree with TRBD1. This CDR3 has 15 residues. From germline, CDR1 is SGDLS and CDR2 YYNGEE. V lost 4 bases and J lost 2; bases outside the gene matches: 5. The CDR3 loop reads CASSSQGDAYNEQFF. The CDR3 nucleotides are TGTGCCAGCAGCTCACAGGGGGATGCCTACAATGAGCAGTTCTTC.